The T cell receptor (beta chain) under discussion was sequenced for a study of early T cells in non-severe SARS-CoV-2 infection. Study at large: Bulk RNA taken from unsorted whole blood was sequenced, leaving chains unpaired.

Individual cDNA molecules carried attached unique molecular identifiers. TCRdb redid the calling of the 5' RACE reads with MiXCR, one entry per CDR3 protein. Altogether tens of thousands of distinct CDR3 sequences are present, about an eighth being singletons, with the ten largest covering 4% to 5%. V was cut by 5 bases and J by 4 bases, with 8 bases left in between. The CDR3 is made up of 12 amino acids. Germline V gene lookup returns CDR1 SNHLY and CDR2 FYNNEI. This clonotype has only a few counts. This sequence originates from an adult who was a healthcare worker with PCR-confirmed SARS-CoV-2 infection or an uninfected control (not recorded which). Sequenced sample: whole blood. V and J are TRBV2 and TRBJ2-5; D unresolved. CDR3 coding DNA: TGTGCCAGCAGTTGGGCAGCAGAGACCCAGTACTTC. Encoded protein: CASSWAAETQYF.